This TCR beta chain appears in the sequencing data of a study of T cell changes during pregnancy in multiple sclerosis. Data came from immunoSEQ multiplex PCR; TCRdb stores just in-frame clones and leaves some out. The sample has approximately 41,000 clones, approximately 90% seen once. Trimming left V 3 bases short and J 2 bases short, with 14 bases between. CDR1 and CDR2 from the germline V gene are SNHLY and FYNNEI. CDR3 length equals 16 residues. The V and J genes are TRBV2 and TRBJ1-3; D is undetermined. This clonotype originated in a female donor with multiple sclerosis, enrolled in a pregnancy study. Sequencing input: PBMCs (not recorded whether the cells were cultured). The CDR3 region has the DNA TGTGCCAGCAGTGAGGTAGATCTAGCCGCTGGAAACACCATATATTTT. Residues: CASSEVDLAAGNTIYF.